The 5 T cell receptor beta chains below were found in one sample sequenced in a study of blood T cells in healthy people across ages (dated by TCRdb to between 2014 and 2017). The receptor library was made with 5' RACE. Data came from an Illumina HiSeq 2500. A second roughly 6 to 12 cycle PCR used a sample-barcoded 5' primer and a J-beta primer mix. TCRdb reran the public reads through fastp at Q25 and MiXCR, keeping productive beta chains. Identical CDR3 proteins give one entry, which carries the most common genes and DNA. Within this sample are about 1.8 million distinct CDR3 sequences, with roughly 52% of them counted one time only. Jointly, the top ten make up more than 2% of the sample. The sample comprised blood. These receptors were taken from a woman aged 40 to 55 in good health.

The gene calls are TRBV12-3 or TRBV12-4 and TRBJ2-1; 11 nucleotides agree with TRBD2. The V gene end was trimmed by 5 bases and the J gene end by 10 bases; junction bases not matched to a gene: 4. The CDR3 sequence is 13 residues long. CDR3 amino acids: CASSPRLAGEQFF. The CDR3, as DNA: TGTGCCAGCAGTCCCAGACTAGCGGGGGAGCAGTTCTTC.

The chain couples TRBV5-8 to TRBJ2-1, with 12 bases aligning to TRBD1. The CDR3 covers 14 residues. CDR1 and CDR2 (germline): SGHTS, YDEGEE. The V gene end was trimmed by 5 bases and the J gene end by 7 bases; junction bases not matched to a gene: 4. CDR3 residues: CASRGTGGTNEQFF. CDR3 nucleotide sequence: TGTGCCAGCAGGGGGACAGGGGGCACGAATGAGCAGTTCTTC.

Here the CDR3 DNA reads TGTGCCACCAGTGATTTTCGCTCGGGGCGGGGGGGCCAAGTTGAGCAGTACTTC. It encodes CATSDFRSGRGGQVEQYF. The chain links TRBV24-1 to TRBJ2-5; TRBD2 matches 9 bases. With 1 base clipped from V and 11 bases from J, the junction kept 19 bases outside the gene matches. This CDR3 is 18 amino acids long. CDR1 and CDR2 from the germline V gene are KGHDR and SFDVKD.

This chain connects TRBV20-1 to TRBJ2-4, with 8 bases fitting TRBD2. The J call is in doubt because the DNA end fits TRBJ2-7 better. Per the germline V gene, CDR1 is DFQATT and CDR2 is SNEGSKA (reference sequence). This CDR3 contains 14 residues. CDR3 bases: TGCAGTGGTGAGGGTAGCGGGGATACCTACGAGCAGTACTTC. Translating gives CSGEGSGDTYEQYF.

This clonotype was observed a single time. The chain has TRBV6-1 and TRBJ2-3, with 8 bases lining up with TRBD1. The CDR3 has 16 residues. The V gene's germline CDR1 is MNHNS and CDR2 SASEGT. The V gene end was trimmed by 6 bases and the J gene end by 3 bases; junction bases not matched to a gene: 11. The CDR3 sequence is CASRLSGTGRTDTQYF. DNA of the CDR3: TGTGCCAGCAGATTGTCGGGGACAGGTAGGACAGATACGCAGTATTTT.